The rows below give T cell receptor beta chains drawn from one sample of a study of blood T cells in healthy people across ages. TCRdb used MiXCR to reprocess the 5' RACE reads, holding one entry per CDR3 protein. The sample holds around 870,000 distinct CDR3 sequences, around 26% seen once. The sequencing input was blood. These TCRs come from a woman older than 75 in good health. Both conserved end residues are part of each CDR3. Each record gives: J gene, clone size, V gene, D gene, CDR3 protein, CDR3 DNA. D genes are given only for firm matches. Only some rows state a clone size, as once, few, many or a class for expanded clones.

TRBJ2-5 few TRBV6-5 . CASSYSRLGGGNEQYF TGTGCCAGCAGTTACTCGAGACTAGGAGGGGGGAATGAGCAGTACTTC
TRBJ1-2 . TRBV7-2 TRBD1 CASSLGLQGYGYTF TGTGCCAGCAGTTTAGGACTACAGGGGTATGGCTACACCTTC
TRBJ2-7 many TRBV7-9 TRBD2 CASSLGESGVSYEQYF TGTGCCAGCAGCTTAGGGGAAAGCGGGGTCTCCTACGAGCAGTACTTC
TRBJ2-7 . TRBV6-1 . CASSPHLIGLQVSYEQYF TGTGCCAGCAGCCCCCACCTCATCGGCCTCCAGGTGTCCTACGAGCAGTACTTC
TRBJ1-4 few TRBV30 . CAWSVMGPRTEKLFF TGTGCCTGGAGTGTCATGGGACCCCGGACTGAAAAACTGTTTTTT
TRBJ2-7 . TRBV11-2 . CVSRSRGYEQYF TGTGTCAGCAGATCACGGGGTTACGAGCAGTACTTC
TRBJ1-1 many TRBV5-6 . CASSLDRRMNTEAFF TGTGCCAGCAGTTTAGACAGAAGGATGAACACTGAAGCTTTCTTT
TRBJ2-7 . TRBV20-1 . CSALGQLSSYEQYF TGCAGTGCTCTCGGACAGCTGAGCTCCTACGAGCAGTACTTC
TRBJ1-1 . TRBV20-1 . CSAPSRQMNTEAFF TGCAGTGCTCCAAGCCGCCAGATGAACACTGAAGCTTTCTTT
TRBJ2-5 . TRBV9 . CTSSLGGRETQYF TGTACCAGCAGCCTCGGGGGGCGGGAGACCCAGTACTTC
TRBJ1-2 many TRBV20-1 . CSASRDGYTF TGCAGTGCCAGCCGGGATGGCTACACCTTC
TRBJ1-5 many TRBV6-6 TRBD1 CASSYTGQVNQPQHF TGTGCCAGCAGTTACACCGGACAGGTAAATCAGCCCCAGCATTTT
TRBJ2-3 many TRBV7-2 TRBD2 CASSLRLAGGAQYF TGTGCCAGCAGCTTAAGACTAGCGGGGGGAGCGCAGTATTTT
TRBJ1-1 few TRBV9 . CASSDRVTEAFF TGTGCCAGCAGCGACAGGGTGACTGAAGCTTTCTTT
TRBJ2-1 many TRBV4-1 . CASSSGPSSYNEQFF TGCGCCAGCAGCTCTGGGCCCTCGTCCTACAATGAGCAGTTCTTC
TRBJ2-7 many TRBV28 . CASSPGERRQYF TGTGCCAGCAGTCCAGGGGAAAGGCGGCAGTACTTC
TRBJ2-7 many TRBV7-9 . CASSPYWGIGSYEQYF TGTGCCAGCAGCCCCTATTGGGGGATCGGGTCCTACGAGCAGTACTTC
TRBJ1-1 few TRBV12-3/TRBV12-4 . CASRTFVTEAFF TGTGCCAGCAGGACGTTTGTCACTGAAGCTTTCTTT
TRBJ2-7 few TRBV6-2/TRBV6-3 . CASSPALTGEQYF TGTGCCAGCAGCCCGGCTCTCACGGGCGAGCAGTACTTC
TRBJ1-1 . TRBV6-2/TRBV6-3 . CASLRGGGRNTEAFF TGTGCCAGTCTACGGGGGGGTGGACGGAACACTGAAGCTTTCTTT
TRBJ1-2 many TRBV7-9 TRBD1 CASSTGTGLGYTF TGTGCCAGCAGCACCGGGACAGGCCTCGGCTACACCTTC
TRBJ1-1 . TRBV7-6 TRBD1 CASSLYAGGNTEAFF TGTGCCAGCAGCTTATATGCAGGGGGCAACACTGAAGCTTTCTTT
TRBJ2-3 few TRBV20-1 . CSARGIREGMRTDTQYF TGCAGTGCTAGAGGAATCCGAGAGGGGATGAGAACAGATACGCAGTATTTT
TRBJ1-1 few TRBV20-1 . CSASPIGGRTEAFF TGCAGTGCTAGCCCGATTGGTGGTCGTACTGAAGCTTTCTTT
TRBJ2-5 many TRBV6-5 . CASSLCETQYF TGTGCCAGCAGTCTTTGTGAGACCCAGTACTTC
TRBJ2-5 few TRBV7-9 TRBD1 CASSYGDRGHQETQYF TGTGCCAGCAGCTATGGGGACAGGGGGCACCAAGAGACCCAGTACTTC
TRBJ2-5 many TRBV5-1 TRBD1 CASSFGTGKGLYQETQYF TGCGCCAGCAGCTTCGGGACAGGGAAAGGGCTGTACCAAGAGACCCAGTACTTC
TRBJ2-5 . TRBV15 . CATSRGADKETQYF TGTGCCACCAGCAGAGGGGCAGATAAAGAGACCCAGTACTTC
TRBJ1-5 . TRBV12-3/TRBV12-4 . CASSSGLNSNQPQHF TGTGCCAGCAGTTCCGGTCTGAATAGCAATCAGCCCCAGCATTTT
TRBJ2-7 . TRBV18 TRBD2 CASSRTSGGQPNEQYF TGTGCCAGCTCACGGACTAGCGGGGGACAACCCAATGAGCAGTACTTC
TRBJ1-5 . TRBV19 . CASSMFQGGQPQHF TGTGCCAGTAGTATGTTCCAGGGAGGACAGCCCCAGCATTTT
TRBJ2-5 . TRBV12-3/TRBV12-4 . CASNRMGVETQYF TGTGCCAGCAATAGGATGGGCGTCGAGACCCAGTACTTC
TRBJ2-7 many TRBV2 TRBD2 CASSEEASGVYEQYF TGTGCCAGCAGTGAAGAGGCTAGCGGGGTGTACGAGCAGTACTTC
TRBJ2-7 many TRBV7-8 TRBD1 CASSSTPTGGGYEQYF TGTGCCAGCAGCTCAACTCCGACAGGGGGAGGCTACGAGCAGTACTTC
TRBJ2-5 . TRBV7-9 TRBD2 CASPPAAGGETQYF TGTGCCAGCCCCCCGGCGGCGGGGGGGGAGACCCAGTACTTC
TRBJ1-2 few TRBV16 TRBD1 CASSPETGGSGYTF TGTGCCAGCAGCCCAGAGACAGGGGGCTCTGGCTACACCTTC
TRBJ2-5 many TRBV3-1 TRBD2 CASSQDFSAGGQETQYF TGTGCCAGCAGCCAAGATTTTTCAGCGGGGGGCCAAGAGACCCAGTACTTC